Shown below are 32 T cell receptor beta chains from a single sample sequenced in a study of blood T cell repertoires in COVID-19. Profiling relied on immunoSEQ multiplex PCR, and the TCRdb table lists in-frame clones only, not all of them. The profile shows about 41,000 clones, roughly four fifths of them singletons. The sequenced material came from peripheral blood. These receptors came from a woman aged 80 or over with acute or convalescent COVID-19.

The chain has TRBV6-1 and TRBJ1-2, with D perhaps TRBD1 (5 bases). Deletions cut 3 bases from V and 4 bases from J, with 12 bases between. Germline CDR1 is MNHNS and CDR2 is SASEGT. This CDR3 has 14 residues. Here the CDR3 reads CASSDFGGFYGYTF. The CDR3 coding sequence is TGTGCCAGCAGTGACTTCGGGGGATTCTATGGCTACACCTTC.

CDR3 sequence reads: CASSGRDSGTEAFF. The CDR3, as DNA: TGTGCCAGCAGCGGCCGGGACAGCGGTACTGAAGCTTTCTTT. The chain couples TRBV9 to TRBJ1-1; 7 positions agree with TRBD1. J gave up 5 bases and V 3 bases, and 7 bases lay outside the gene matches. Germline values: CDR1 SGDLS, CDR2 YYNGEE. The CDR3 spans 14 residues.

This rearrangement joins TRBV19 to TRBJ1-6, with TRBD1 matching 10 bases. Germline assignment: CDR1 LNHDA and CDR2 SQIVND (reference sequence). Germline trimming cut 6 bases from V and 7 bases from J; bases unmatched to any gene: 3. The CDR3 loop spans 14 amino acids. The CDR3 nucleotides read TGTGCCAGTAGACCGGGACAGGGGAATTCACCCCTCCACTTT. This encodes CASRPGQGNSPLHF.

The genes are TRBV13 and TRBJ1-2, with D uncertain. CDR3 size: 15 residues. Germline assignment: CDR1 PRHDT and CDR2 FYEKMQ (reference sequence). V was shortened by 3 bases and J by 8 bases, with 19 bases between the two germline ends. The CDR3 sequence: CASSFGSGKEEGYTF. The CDR3 nucleotides read TGTGCCAGCAGCTTTGGTTCAGGAAAGGAGGAGGGCTACACCTTC.

The chain combines TRBV19 with TRBJ1-5; D is perhaps TRBD1 (5 bases). V gave up 1 base and J gave up 1 base, with 8 bases separating them. CDR1 is LNHDA and CDR2 is SQIVND in the germline V gene (reference sequence). The CDR3 runs 15 residues. CDR3 amino acids: CASSIGGGSNQPQHF. As DNA, the CDR3 is TGTGCCAGTAGTATAGGGGGGGGGAGCAATCAGCCCCAGCATTTT.

V and J are TRBV15 and TRBJ1-4; no firm D call. The CDR3 length is 13 residues. V gave up 0 bases and J gave up 8 bases, with 7 bases separating them. Germline assignment: CDR1 LNHNV and CDR2 YYDKDF (reference sequence). The CDR3 is CATSRDSGEKLFF. CDR3 coding DNA: TGTGCCACCAGCAGAGATTCGGGGGAAAAACTGTTTTTT.

The rearrangement links TRBV4-3 to TRBJ2-7; perhaps TRBD1 as D (6 bases). The CDR3 is 14 residues long. Germline V gene data show CDR1 as LGHNA and CDR2 as YSLEER. V lost 1 base to trimming and J lost 3 bases, with 10 bases between them. The CDR3 region is CASSQGIGGYEQYF. The CDR3, as DNA: TGCGCCAGCAGCCAAGGCATAGGGGGCTACGAGCAGTACTTC.

This rearrangement joins TRBV19 to TRBJ1-1, with D hard to call. Germline values: CDR1 LNHDA, CDR2 SQIVND (reference sequence). Trimming stripped 5 bases from V and 8 bases from J, with 15 bases between. This CDR3 is 13 amino acids long. The CDR3 DNA is TGTGCCAGTAGTGATAGAACCTCGCGGGAAGCTTTCTTT. Encoded protein: CASSDRTSREAFF.

This chain uses TRBV19 with TRBJ2-2; tentatively, D is TRBD2 (5 bases). The CDR3 consists of 13 residues. Germline CDR1 reads LNHDA; CDR2 reads SQIVND (reference sequence). V was pared by 5 bases and J by 10 bases, with 14 bases between. The CDR3 region has the DNA TGTGCCAGTAGTGATCCTTACCGGGAGGAGCTGTTTTTT. It translates to CASSDPYREELFF.

This chain connects TRBV9 to TRBJ2-2, with 8 bases matching TRBD1. Trimming cost V 3 bases and J 1 base; bases outside gene matches: 2. Germline V lookup: CDR1 SGDLS, CDR2 YYNGEE. The CDR3 extends over 15 amino acids. The CDR3 DNA follows: TGTGCCAGCAGCGCGGACAGGGTGAACACCGGGGAGCTGTTTTTT. It yields the protein CASSADRVNTGELFF.

A single count supports this clone. The V call is TRBV10-3, the J call TRBJ2-7, with 7 bases matching TRBD1. The ends lost 4 bases at V and 2 bases at J; junction bases unmatched: 5. This CDR3 contains 14 residues. Germline assignment: CDR1 ENHRY and CDR2 SYGVKD. The CDR3, as DNA: TGTGCCATCAGTGGGGGACAGTACGCCTACGAGCAGTACTTC. The encoded protein is CAISGGQYAYEQYF.

This chain links TRBV15 with TRBJ2-5, with D possibly matching TRBD1 (6 bases). Germline CDR1 and CDR2: LNHNV and YYDKDF (reference sequence). Trimming removed 0 bases at V and 2 bases at J, with 10 bases between. The CDR3 is 15 amino acids. The DNA for the CDR3 is TGTGCCACCAGCAGAGAAAATCAGGGGCAAGAGACCCAGTACTTC. Protein: CATSRENQGQETQYF.

V gene TRBV7-6 combines with J gene TRBJ2-7; 8 bases are a match to TRBD2. V was clipped by 5 bases and J by 6 bases; unmatched bases: 6. CDR3 length equals 13 residues. From germline, CDR1 is SGHVS and CDR2 FNYEAQ. CDR3 nucleotide sequence: TGTGCCAGCAGCCCCGGGGGGGGGCGCGAGCAGTACTTC. Translation gives CASSPGGGREQYF.

About this clone: An end of the junction does not agree with germline; a read error may underlie this. The chain joins TRBV19 to TRBJ1-2, with D uncertain. Germline CDR1 reads LNHDA; CDR2 reads SQIVND (reference sequence). The CDR3 covers 12 residues. CDR3 DNA: TGTGCCAGTAGCCTCCGGAACTACGGCTACACCTTC. Its protein is CASSLRNYGYTF. Using reference TRBV19 and TRBJ1-2 for the parts outside the CDR3, the full variable domain is DGGITQSPKYLFRKEGQNVTLSCEQNLNHDAMYWYRQDPGQGLRLIYYSQIVNDFQKGDIAEGYSVSREKKESFPLTVTSAQKNPTAFYLCASSLRNYGYTFGSGTRLTVV.

V and J are TRBV6-2 or TRBV6-3 and TRBJ2-5; 8 nucleotides line up with TRBD2. The CDR3 consists of 15 residues. Germline CDR1 MNHEY, CDR2 SVGEGT. The V and J ends lost 5 bases and 2 bases, in that order; junction bases with no gene match: 7. This CDR3 reads CASSRGGAEQETQYF. CDR3 in DNA: TGTGCCAGCAGTCGGGGGGGGGCAGAACAAGAGACCCAGTACTTC.

The chain joins TRBV7-7 to TRBJ2-5; 8 nucleotides agree with TRBD2. CDR1 and CDR2 from the germline V gene are SSHAT and FNYEAQ (reference sequence). This CDR3 spans 15 amino acids. Trimming removed 4 bases from V and 2 bases from J; junction bases left unmatched: 6. CDR3 sequence reads: CASSYIAGSQETQYF. The CDR3 coding sequence is TGTGCCAGCAGCTACATAGCGGGGAGTCAAGAGACCCAGTACTTC. Combining the CDR3 with reference TRBV7-7 and TRBJ2-5 gives the whole variable domain GAGVSQSPRYKVTKRGQDVTLRCDPISSHATLYWYQQALGQGPEFLTYFNYEAQPDKSGLPSDRFSAERPEGSISTLTIQRTEQRDSAMYRCASSYIAGSQETQYFGPGTRLLVL.

The chain has TRBV5-4 and TRBJ1-2; 12 nucleotides match TRBD1. This CDR3 region has 15 residues. The junction had 9 bases not matched to a gene; V was cut back by 4 bases and J by 8 bases. Germline-derived CDR1 and CDR2 are SGHNT and YYREEE (reference sequence). The DNA of the CDR3 is TGTGCCAGCAGCGGACCGGGACAGGGGGCCTTAGGCTACACCTTC. It specifies CASSGPGQGALGYTF.

V is TRBV2 and J is TRBJ1-1; possibly TRBD1 for D (5 bases). Germline V gene lookup returns CDR1 SNHLY and CDR2 FYNNEI. The CDR3 has 15 residues. Trimming took off 6 bases at V and 2 bases at J, with 16 bases between the two ends. The CDR3 DNA follows: TGTGCCAGCAGCCTAGGTAAGGGGATAAACACTGAAGCTTTCTTT. Translating gives CASSLGKGINTEAFF.

This chain connects TRBV4-1 to TRBJ2-1; D may be TRBD2 (6 bases). The CDR3 has 13 residues. V lost 1 base and J 8 bases, leaving 9 bases between the germline ends. Per germline, CDR1 MGHRA and CDR2 YSYEKL. The CDR3: CASSQGRGYEQFF. The CDR3, as DNA: TGCGCCAGCAGCCAAGGGAGGGGTTATGAGCAGTTCTTC.

The chain combines TRBV24-1 with TRBJ1-4; no clear D gene. Germline lookup yields CDR1 KGHDR and CDR2 SFDVKD. The V and J ends lost 3 bases and 5 bases respectively, with 6 bases between them. This CDR3 has 13 amino acids. CDR3 sequence: CATSDPVNEKLFF. In nucleotides, the CDR3 is TGTGCCACCAGTGATCCCGTGAATGAAAAACTGTTTTTT.

The chain uses TRBV2 and TRBJ2-1; D ambiguous. Trimming removed 10 bases at V and 0 bases at J, with 13 bases between. CDR1 is SNHLY, CDR2 FYNNEI, per germline. The CDR3 consists of 14 residues. CDR3 residues: CATSERTSYNEQFF. CDR3 bases: TGTGCCACCTCAGAACGCACCTCCTACAATGAGCAGTTCTTC. The full variable domain, in which reference TRBV2 and TRBJ2-1 provide the parts outside the CDR3, is EPEVTQTPSHQVTQMGQEVILRCVPISNHLYFYWYRQILGQKVEFLVSFYNNEISEKSEIFDDQFSVERPDGSNFTLKIRSTKLEDSAMYFCATSERTSYNEQFFGPGTRLTVL.

Turning to this clone: Other DNA sequences in the same sample also yield this CDR3. The gene calls are TRBV5-4 and TRBJ1-1, with D unresolved. Per the germline V gene, CDR1 is SGHNT and CDR2 is YYREEE (reference sequence). The CDR3 sequence is 11 residues long. The V end was cut by 4 bases, the J end by 3 bases, with 4 bases between. The CDR3 is CASSRDTEAFF. The CDR3 nucleotides are TGTGCCAGCAGCCGGGACACTGAAGCTTTCTTT.

This chain joins TRBV19 and TRBJ1-2, with 10 bases aligning to TRBD1. Germline V gene data show CDR1 as LNHDA and CDR2 as SQIVND (reference sequence). The CDR3 consists of 14 residues. After removal of 5 bases from V and 4 bases from J, the junction contained 4 bases not matched to a gene. CDR3 amino acids: CASSPRTGGYGYTF. The DNA of the CDR3 is TGTGCCAGTAGTCCTCGGACAGGGGGCTATGGCTACACCTTC.

CDR3 sequence (DNA): TGTGCCAGTAGTCTTACAGGGGACGAGCAGTACTTC. Translating it yields CASSLTGDEQYF. The V call is TRBV19, the J call TRBJ2-7; TRBD1 aligns across 7 bases. Germline V CDR1 and CDR2: LNHDA, SQIVND (reference sequence). This CDR3 region has 12 residues. The V gene end was trimmed by 5 bases and the J gene end by 5 bases; junction bases not matched to a gene: 3.

A few counts support this clone. This sequence joins TRBV18 and TRBJ2-5, with 10 bases matching TRBD2. This CDR3 contains 19 residues. Trimming at V came to 3 bases and at J to 5 bases, leaving 18 bases not matched to a gene. Germline CDR1 reads KGHSH; CDR2 reads LQKENI. This chain's CDR3 is CASSPTSGLASPRGETQYF. In DNA form, the CDR3 reads TGTGCCAGCTCACCCACCTCGGGACTAGCGTCACCTCGGGGGGAGACCCAGTACTTC.

DNA of the CDR3: TGTGCTAGTGGTTCCCCAAGCGGGGGGGCCAAGAATGAGCAGTTCTTC. Encoded protein: CASGSPSGGAKNEQFF. The chain couples TRBV12-5 to TRBJ2-1; TRBD2 matches 10 bases. Germline CDR1 and CDR2: LGHNT and FRNRAP. This CDR3 region has 16 residues. V lost 4 bases, J lost 7 bases, and 10 bases stayed unmatched.

CDR3 sequence: CASSSWTSGGAQTYEQFF. CDR3 bases: TGTGCCAGCAGCTCATGGACTAGCGGGGGGGCACAAACTTATGAGCAGTTCTTC. The V and J genes are TRBV3-1 (or the pseudogene TRBV3-2) and TRBJ2-1, with 15 bases that match TRBD2. The V segment lost 5 bases and the J segment 8 bases; nucleotides outside the gene matches: 13. Germline V gene data show CDR1 as LGHDT and CDR2 as YNNKEL (reference sequence). The CDR3 totals 18 residues.

This sequence joins TRBV9 and TRBJ1-4; no definite D call. The germline V and J ends were trimmed by 5 bases and 0 bases, with 11 bases remaining between them. CDR1 is SGDLS and CDR2 is YYNGEE in the germline V gene. The CDR3 is 15 residues long. The DNA for the CDR3 is TGTGCCAGCAGTGAGACGGGTGCAACTAATGAAAAACTGTTTTTT. Protein sequence: CASSETGATNEKLFF.

This chain uses TRBV4-1 with TRBJ1-3; TRBD1 matches 7 bases. Looked up from germline, CDR1 is MGHRA and CDR2 is YSYEKL. The CDR3 runs to 14 residues. The V segment lost 4 bases and the J segment 7 bases; nucleotides outside the gene matches: 7. CDR3 sequence reads: CASSPQGQRNTIYF. The CDR3 DNA sequence: TGCGCCAGCAGCCCACAGGGACAGCGGAACACCATATATTTT.

This sequence joins TRBV7-2 and TRBJ2-1; D perhaps matches TRBD1 (6 bases). This CDR3 is 14 amino acids long. Germline lookup yields CDR1 SGHTA and CDR2 FQGNSA. The germline V and J ends were trimmed by 6 bases and 5 bases, with 14 bases remaining between them. The CDR3 region is CASRFGRTDNEQFF. As DNA, the CDR3 is TGTGCCAGCAGGTTCGGGCGGACAGACAATGAGCAGTTCTTC.

The V call is TRBV2, the J call TRBJ1-5; D might be TRBD1 (6 bases). Trimming took off 4 bases at V and 1 base at J, with 14 bases between the two ends. This CDR3 is 16 amino acids long. The germline CDR1 and CDR2 sequences are SNHLY and FYNNEI. The DNA for the CDR3 is TGTGCCAGCAGTGTTCGGGGGGGGCGAAGCAATCAGCCCCAGCATTTT. The encoded protein is CASSVRGGRSNQPQHF.

J is TRBJ2-4 and V is TRBV4-1; 11 nucleotides match TRBD2. The V segment lost 0 bases and the J segment 0 bases; nucleotides outside the gene matches: 1. This CDR3 contains 17 residues. Germline-derived CDR1 and CDR2 are MGHRA and YSYEKL. CDR3 loop: CASSQEGTSGAKNIQYF. DNA of the CDR3: TGCGCCAGCAGCCAAGAGGGGACTAGCGGAGCCAAAAACATTCAGTACTTC.